These 32 T cell receptor beta chains originate from one sample sequenced in a study of T cells in Graves' hyperthyroidism and ophthalmopathy. RNA transcripts served as the template for amplifying TCR beta CDR3 regions. Initially, a first-round RT-PCR of the TCR CDR3 employed the HTBI primer set. From the multiplex PCR reads, TCRdb called clonotypes with MiXCR, one entry per CDR3 protein. The sample has under 400,000 distinct CDR3 sequences; roughly 14% are singletons. Sequenced: blood. These TCRs come from a woman aged 18-29 years with Graves' hyperthyroidism that later progressed to Graves' ophthalmopathy.

The rearrangement links TRBV19 to TRBJ2-4; D is unresolved. The germline CDR1 and CDR2 sequences are LNHDA and SQIVND (reference sequence). Trimming cost V 7 bases and J 2 bases, with 18 bases left between them. The CDR3 is 16 amino acids. This CDR3 is CASTPTGHPPKNIQYF. In DNA form, the CDR3 reads TGTGCCAGTACCCCAACCGGGCACCCGCCCAAAAACATTCAGTACTTC.

This clonotype was seen ten or more times. The gene calls are TRBV7-9 and TRBJ2-7; D unresolved. V lost 10 bases and J lost 1, with 8 bases in between. The CDR3 totals 11 residues. Looked up from germline, CDR1 is SEHNR and CDR2 is FQNEAQ (reference sequence). For the CDR3, the DNA is TGTGCCACCTCTAAATCCTACGAGCAGTACTTC. Encoded protein: CATSKSYEQYF.

This clonotype has a handful of counts. This chain connects TRBV27 to TRBJ2-5, with D maybe TRBD2 (6 bases). This CDR3 comprises 13 residues. With 1 base removed from V and 4 bases from J, the gap between germline ends came to 7 bases. Germline-derived CDR1 and CDR2 are MNHEY and SMNVEV (reference sequence). The CDR3 spells CASSLWGGETQYF. The CDR3 region has the DNA TGTGCCAGCAGTTTATGGGGAGGAGAGACCCAGTACTTC.

This clonotype was recorded a few times. A read error may be the cause here, since a much bigger clone is one base away. The V gene is TRBV6-2 or TRBV6-3, the J gene TRBJ2-2; no reliable D call. This CDR3 has 11 amino acids. Germline CDR1 MNHEY, CDR2 SVGEGT. The V and J ends lost 5 bases and 3 bases respectively, with 1 base between them. The CDR3 here is CASSDTGELFF. The CDR3 DNA reads TGTGCCAGCAGTGACACCGGGGAGCTGTTTTTT.

This clonotype was seen a few times. J is TRBJ2-7 and V is TRBV29-1; 8 positions agree with TRBD1. The CDR3 runs to 16 residues. Germline CDR1 is SQVTM and CDR2 is ANQGSEA. After removal of 3 bases from V and 0 bases from J, the junction contained 10 bases not matched to a gene. CDR3 in DNA: TGCAGCGTTGAGGGGCAACAGGGGGTACCCTCCTACGAGCAGTACTTC. It codes for CSVEGQQGVPSYEQYF.

In its sample, this clonotype was seen a few times. The chain carries TRBV5-6 and TRBJ1-6; 8 bases map to TRBD1. V dropped 4 bases and J dropped 7; count of bases not matched to a gene: 10. Germline CDR1 and CDR2: SGHDT and YYEEEE. This CDR3 has 16 amino acids. The CDR3 sequence: CASSARDRGRNSPLHF. The CDR3 DNA reads as TGTGCCAGCAGCGCCCGCGACAGGGGCAGAAATTCACCCCTCCACTTT. The full variable domain, completed using reference TRBV5-6 and TRBJ1-6, is DAGVTQSPTHLIKTRGQQVTLRCSPKSGHDTVSWYQQALGQGPQFIFQYYEEEERQRGNFPDRFSGHQFPNYSSELNVNALLLGDSALYLCASSARDRGRNSPLHFGNGTRLTVT.

This clonotype was counted between two and nine times. CDR3: CAIRGDRSTGGYTF. CDR3 in DNA: TGTGCCATCAGGGGGGACAGGAGTACAGGTGGCTACACCTTC. The chain employs TRBV10-3 and TRBJ1-2; TRBD1 aligns across 8 bases. The V gene's germline CDR1 is ENHRY and CDR2 SYGVKD. With V trimmed by 6 bases and J by 7 bases, 10 bases remained unmatched. There are 14 residues in the CDR3.

This clonotype was counted only a few times. This sequence joins TRBV15 and TRBJ1-1; D uncertain. The V and J ends lost 6 bases and 7 bases respectively, with 15 bases between them. The CDR3 spans 13 residues. From germline, CDR1 is LNHNV and CDR2 YYDKDF (reference sequence). CDR3: CATSIVVSLEAFF. Written as DNA, the CDR3 is TGTGCCACCAGTATAGTCGTGAGCCTTGAAGCTTTCTTT. The variable domain in full, with the rest retrieved from reference TRBV15 and TRBJ1-1, is DAMVIQNPRYQVTQFGKPVTLSCSQTLNHNVMYWYQQKSSQAPKLLFHYYDKDFNNEADTPDNFQSRRPNTSFCFLDIRSPGLGDTAMYLCATSIVVSLEAFFGQGTRLTVV.

This clonotype was counted many times. The rearrangement uses TRBV7-2 and TRBJ2-4, with D perhaps matching TRBD2 (7 bases). Looked up from germline, CDR1 is SGHTA and CDR2 is FQGNSA. With 4 bases removed from V and 2 bases from J, the gap between germline ends came to 18 bases. This CDR3 contains 17 residues. This CDR3 is CASSWREGGVPKNIQYF. CDR3 nucleotide sequence: TGTGCCAGCAGCTGGCGGGAAGGGGGGGTTCCCAAAAACATTCAGTACTTC.

This clonotype has a count of ten or more. The chain is built from TRBV28 and TRBJ2-5; TRBD1 matches at 7 bases. The CDR3 runs to 15 residues. Germline-derived CDR1 and CDR2 are MDHEN and SYDVKM. Trimming removed 3 bases from V and 3 bases from J; junction bases left unmatched: 7. CDR3 coding DNA: TGTGCCAGCAGTTTCGGGACGGGACAGAAAGAGACCCAGTACTTC. Translated: CASSFGTGQKETQYF.

This clonotype was counted many times. This chain uses TRBV6-1 with TRBJ1-3; no clear D gene. The CDR3 contains 13 residues. Germline CDR1 reads MNHNS; CDR2 reads SASEGT. Trimming removed 7 bases from V and 0 bases from J, with 7 bases in between. The CDR3 spells CASKGNSGNTIYF. The CDR3 bases are TGTGCCAGCAAAGGAAACTCTGGAAACACCATATATTTT.

This clonotype was observed at least ten times. The V call is TRBV28, the J call TRBJ2-3; TRBD1 matches at 8 bases. Germline CDR1 is MDHEN and CDR2 is SYDVKM. This CDR3 has 17 amino acids. Trimming cost V 3 bases and J 2 bases; bases outside gene matches: 10. The CDR3 DNA is TGTGCCAGCAGTTTCTCCCCGGACAGGGTGGTCACAGATACGCAGTATTTT. This codes for CASSFSPDRVVTDTQYF.

Notes on this clonotype: This clone may be a read error of a much larger clone one base away. The chain joins TRBV7-2 to TRBJ2-2; D perhaps matches TRBD1 (5 bases). Per germline, CDR1 SGHTA and CDR2 FQGNSA. This CDR3 is built from 15 residues. The CDR3 loop is CPSSLGWGGTGELFF. The CDR3 DNA follows: TGTCCCAGCAGCCTCGGATGGGGCGGTACCGGGGAGCTGTTTTTT.

This clonotype was counted at least ten times. The chain has TRBV3-1 and TRBJ2-7; D is ambiguous. The V end lost 0 bases, the J end lost 2 bases, and 14 bases lay between the germline ends. The CDR3 loop spans 16 amino acids. Germline assignment: CDR1 LGHDT and CDR2 YNNKEL (reference sequence). DNA for the CDR3: TGTGCCAGCAGCCAAGAGTTTAAGGTCTTGACCTACGAGCAGTACTTC. It yields the protein CASSQEFKVLTYEQYF.

The chain couples TRBV9 to TRBJ2-5; 14 bases align to TRBD2. J was trimmed by 5 bases and V by 2 bases; bases with no gene match: 11. The germline V gene has CDR1 SGDLS and CDR2 YYNGEE. There are 18 residues in the CDR3. CDR3 DNA sequence: TGTGCCAGCAGCGTGTCGGGACTAGCGGGAGAAGTTGGCGAGACCCAGTACTTC. It specifies CASSVSGLAGEVGETQYF.

This clonotype was counted many times. The CDR3 loop reads CASSLSWQDNEKLFF. CDR3 nucleotide sequence: TGTGCCAGCAGTTTATCCTGGCAAGATAATGAAAAACTGTTTTTT. The V gene is TRBV28, the J gene TRBJ1-4, with unresolved D. This CDR3 is built from 15 residues. Trimming removed 1 base at V and 4 bases at J, with 10 bases between. Looked up from germline, CDR1 is MDHEN and CDR2 is SYDVKM.

This chain joins TRBV19 and TRBJ1-3; no firm D call. Trimming stripped 11 bases from V and 2 bases from J, with 7 bases between. The CDR3 is made up of 11 amino acids. The V gene's germline CDR1 is LNHDA and CDR2 SQIVND (reference sequence). CDR3 nucleotide sequence: TGTGCCGGGGAAACTGGAAACACCATATATTTT. Its protein is CAGETGNTIYF.

CDR3 DNA sequence: TGCGCCAGCAGCCAGAGGGGCGGGAGGTCGAACACCGGGGAGCTGTTTTTT. Translating it yields CASSQRGGRSNTGELFF. The chain employs TRBV4-1 and TRBJ2-2; TRBD2 aligns across 8 bases. The V and J ends lost 3 bases and 0 bases, in that order; junction bases with no gene match: 6. There are 17 residues in the CDR3. CDR1 and CDR2 (germline): MGHRA, YSYEKL.

In DNA form, the CDR3 reads TGCGCCAGCAGCCGAGGAGCGACTAGCGGGACATGGGAGCAGTACTTC. It specifies CASSRGATSGTWEQYF. The chain couples TRBV4-1 to TRBJ2-7, with 11 bases matching TRBD2. Germline V gives CDR1 MGHRA, CDR2 YSYEKL. The trim removed 4 bases at V and 7 bases at J, leaving 12 bases unmatched. CDR3 size: 16 residues.

In this sample, this clonotype turned up many times. The chain employs TRBV18 and TRBJ1-1, with no clear D. V was clipped by 0 bases and J by 3 bases, with 11 bases between them. This CDR3 region has 15 residues. Per the germline V gene, CDR1 is KGHSH and CDR2 is LQKENI. CDR3 region: CASSPPLRPDTEAFF. CDR3 sequence (DNA): TGTGCCAGCTCACCACCGCTCAGGCCAGACACTGAAGCTTTCTTT.

In this sample, this clonotype turned up many times. The rearrangement joins TRBV7-8 to TRBJ1-1, with D tentatively TRBD1 (5 bases). The CDR3 covers 15 residues. The germline gives CDR1 SGHVS, CDR2 FQNEAQ. V was trimmed by 3 bases and J by 3 bases, leaving 14 bases between them. Here the CDR3 reads CASSFRTMGDTEAFF. The CDR3 region has the DNA TGTGCCAGCAGCTTCCGGACGATGGGGGACACTGAAGCTTTCTTT. Complete variable domain (other parts from reference TRBV7-8 and TRBJ1-1): GAGVSQSPRYKVAKRGQDVALRCDPISGHVSLFWYQQALGQGPEFLTYFQNEAQLDKSGLPSDRFFAERPEGSVSTLKIQRTQQEDSAVYLCASSFRTMGDTEAFFGQGTRLTVV.

This clonotype was seen only a few times. This chain joins TRBV5-4 and TRBJ2-7; maybe TRBD2 (6 bases). Germline V gene lookup returns CDR1 SGHNT and CDR2 YYREEE (reference sequence). The CDR3 consists of 14 residues. Trimming shortened V by 2 bases and J by 3 bases, and 12 bases separated the two germline ends. Here the CDR3 reads CASSLGLARYEQYF. Written as DNA, the CDR3 is TGTGCCAGCAGCTTAGGCCTAGCGCGCTACGAGCAGTACTTC. Together with reference TRBV5-4 and TRBJ2-7, the CDR3 gives the full variable domain: ETGVTQSPTHLIKTRGQQVTLRCSSQSGHNTVSWYQQALGQGPQFIFQYYREEENGRGNFPPRFSGLQFPNYSSELNVNALELDDSALYLCASSLGLARYEQYFGPGTRLTVT.

The J gene is TRBJ2-7, the V gene TRBV24-1; 7 bases align to TRBD1. Germline CDR1 is KGHDR and CDR2 is SFDVKD. J gave up 0 bases and V 5 bases, and 0 bases lay outside the gene matches. This CDR3 region has 13 residues. CDR3 region: CATSGDSSYEQYF. CDR3 coding DNA: TGTGCCACCAGTGGGGACAGCTCCTACGAGCAGTACTTC.

This clonotype was seen more than once but under ten times. The CDR3 DNA is TGTGCCAGCAGCGTAAGCGGGCGGACTAGGTACCAAGAGACCCAGTACTTC. This gives the protein CASSVSGRTRYQETQYF. The chain has TRBV9 and TRBJ2-5, with 7 bases matching TRBD2. The CDR3 consists of 17 residues. The ends lost 1 base at V and 0 bases at J; junction bases unmatched: 9. From germline, CDR1 is SGDLS and CDR2 YYNGEE.

The chain joins TRBV10-3 to TRBJ2-2; D possibly matches TRBD1 or TRBD2 (5 bases each). Per germline, CDR1 ENHRY and CDR2 SYGVKD. The length of the CDR3 is 14 residues. V was pared by 0 bases and J by 8 bases, with 10 bases between. The CDR3 DNA sequence: TGTGCCATCAGTGAGTCGAGTGGGGGAGGGGAGCTGTTTTTT. Amino acid sequence: CAISESSGGGELFF.

V gene TRBV15 combines with J gene TRBJ2-5, with 8 bases identical to TRBD2. V was clipped by 1 base and J by 2 bases; unmatched bases: 6. The germline V gene encodes CDR1 LNHNV and CDR2 YYDKDF (reference sequence). The CDR3 is 16 residues long. Here the CDR3 reads CATSRGAGGGQETQYF. In DNA form, the CDR3 reads TGTGCCACCAGCAGAGGGGCGGGAGGTGGTCAAGAGACCCAGTACTTC.

To note about this clonotype: A much larger clone differs by one base, so this may be a read error. This sequence joins TRBV2 and TRBJ1-5, with D maybe TRBD1 (5 bases). This CDR3 comprises 18 residues. Germline V gives CDR1 SNHLY, CDR2 FYNNEI. This chain's CDR3 is CASGEPRQTFNSNQPQHF. The CDR3 DNA is TGTGCCAGCGGTGAACCACGACAGACTTTTAATAGCAATCAGCCCCAGCATTTT.

The chain carries TRBV28 and TRBJ1-1, with 9 bases aligning to TRBD1. Germline lookup yields CDR1 MDHEN and CDR2 SYDVKM. The length of the CDR3 is 17 residues. Trimming removed 6 bases from V and 5 bases from J; junction bases left unmatched: 16. CDR3 sequence: CASSTQIRDRAETEAFF. The CDR3 nucleotides are TGTGCCAGCAGCACCCAGATCCGGGACAGGGCTGAAACTGAAGCTTTCTTT.

Ten or more counts support this clonotype. The chain is built from TRBV7-9 and TRBJ2-2; D is uncertain. V was shortened by 4 bases and J by 5 bases, with 8 bases between the two germline ends. From germline, CDR1 is SEHNR and CDR2 FQNEAQ (reference sequence). The CDR3 totals 13 residues. The CDR3 protein is CASSSVRTGELFF. In nucleotides, the CDR3 is TGTGCCAGCAGCTCCGTACGGACCGGGGAGCTGTTTTTT.

There are many counts of this clonotype. The chain couples TRBV6-1 to TRBJ1-5, with TRBD1 identical over 7 bases. The CDR3 is made up of 15 amino acids. Germline trimming cut 1 base from V and 2 bases from J; bases unmatched to any gene: 2. Germline V gene sequence: CDR1 MNHNS, CDR2 SASEGT. CDR3 sequence: CASSEGQGGNQPQHF. As DNA, the CDR3 is TGTGCCAGCAGTGAAGGACAGGGCGGCAATCAGCCCCAGCATTTT.

This clonotype was seen many times. The chain joins TRBV3-1 to TRBJ2-7; D unresolved. Germline V gene sequence: CDR1 LGHDT, CDR2 YNNKEL (reference sequence). This CDR3 comprises 17 residues. V lost 4 bases to trimming and J lost 0 bases, with 19 bases between them. CDR3 DNA: TGTGCCAGCAGCCCAAGCGCCCCGTTGCGCCTCTCCTACGAGCAGTACTTC. Its translation: CASSPSAPLRLSYEQYF.

The V call is TRBV24-1, the J call TRBJ1-5, with 9 positions matching TRBD1. The CDR3 spans 13 residues. The V and J ends lost 7 bases and 9 bases, in that order; junction bases with no gene match: 6. CDR1 KGHDR and CDR2 SFDVKD come from the germline V gene. This CDR3 is CATSGQGSWPQHF. As DNA, the CDR3 is TGTGCCACCAGCGGACAGGGGAGTTGGCCCCAGCATTTT.